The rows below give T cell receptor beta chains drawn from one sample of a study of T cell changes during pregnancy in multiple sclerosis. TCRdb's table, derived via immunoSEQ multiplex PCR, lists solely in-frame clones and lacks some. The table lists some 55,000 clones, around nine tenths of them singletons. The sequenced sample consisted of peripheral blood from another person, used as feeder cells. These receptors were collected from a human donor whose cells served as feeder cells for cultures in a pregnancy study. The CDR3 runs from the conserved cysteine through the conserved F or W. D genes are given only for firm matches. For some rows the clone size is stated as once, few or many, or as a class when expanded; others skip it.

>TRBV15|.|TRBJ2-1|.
CATWAGGSDNEQFF
TGTGCCACCTGGGCAGGGGGGTCAGACAATGAGCAGTTCTTC
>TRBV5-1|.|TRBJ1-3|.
CASSLGMVAGNTIYF
TGCGCCAGCAGCTTGGGTATGGTCGCCGGAAACACCATATATTTT
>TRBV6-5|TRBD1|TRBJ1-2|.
CASSPGTDVYGYTF
TGTGCCAGCAGCCCCGGGACAGACGTCTATGGCTACACCTTC
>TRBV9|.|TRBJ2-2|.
CASSPFGGELFF
TGTGCCAGCAGCCCATTCGGTGGGGAGCTGTTTTTT
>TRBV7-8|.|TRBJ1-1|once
CASSLEGDRVNTEAFF
TGTGCCAGCAGCTTAGAAGGGGACCGGGTGAACACTGAAGCTTTCTTT
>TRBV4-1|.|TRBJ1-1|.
CASSQDRFSGGAWNTEAFF
TGCGCCAGCAGCCAAGATCGTTTTTCGGGAGGTGCATGGAACACTGAAGCTTTCTTT
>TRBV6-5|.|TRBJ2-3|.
CASSTPGADTQYF
TGTGCCAGCAGTACACCGGGGGCGGATACGCAGTATTTT
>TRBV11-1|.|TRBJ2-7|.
CASSPQGGNSGYEQYF
TGTGCCAGCAGCCCCCAAGGGGGGAATTCTGGCTACGAGCAGTACTTC
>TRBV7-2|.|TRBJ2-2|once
CASSLVPGVHSPGELFF
TGTGCCAGCAGCTTAGTTCCGGGGGTGCACTCCCCCGGGGAGCTGTTTTTT
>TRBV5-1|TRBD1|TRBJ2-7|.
CASSLTGGWSYEQYF
TGCGCCAGCAGCCTGACAGGGGGCTGGTCCTACGAGCAGTACTTC
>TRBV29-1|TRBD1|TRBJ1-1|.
CSGTGTGGKTEAFF
TGCAGCGGAACCGGGACAGGGGGAAAAACTGAAGCTTTCTTT
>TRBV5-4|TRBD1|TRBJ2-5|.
CASSSVSGGRGETQYF
TGTGCCAGCAGCTCAGTATCAGGGGGCCGAGGGGAGACCCAGTACTTC
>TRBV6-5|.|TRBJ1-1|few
CASSPGLSRRTEAFF
TGTGCCAGCAGCCCAGGGCTGTCGCGACGAACTGAAGCTTTCTTT
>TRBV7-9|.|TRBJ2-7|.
CASSLAGIHHEQYF
TGTGCCAGCAGCTTAGCCGGGATCCACCACGAGCAGTACTTC
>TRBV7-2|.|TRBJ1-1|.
CASSIQTNTEAFF
TGTGCCAGCAGCATCCAGACGAACACTGAAGCTTTCTTT
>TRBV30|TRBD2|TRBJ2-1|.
CAWNGGGYTNEQFF
TGTGCCTGGAACGGCGGGGGATACACCAATGAGCAGTTCTTC
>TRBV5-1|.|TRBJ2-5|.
CASSPMGRPSAETQYF
TGCGCCAGCAGTCCTATGGGGAGACCCAGCGCGGAGACCCAGTACTTC